These T cell receptor beta chains were read from a single sample in a study of T cell responses to AZD1222 COVID-19 vaccine. This table comes from immunoSEQ multiplex PCR, and its TCRdb copy is limited to in-frame clones, with some not included. The sample includes some 96,000 clones, around nine tenths of them seen just once. This material consisted of peripheral blood, taken on day 0 of AZD1222 vaccination. These receptors were taken from an adult in good health. CDR3s include the opening cysteine and the closing phenylalanine or tryptophan. Fields, in order: V gene, clone size, D gene, CDR3 length, J gene, CDR3 protein, CDR3 DNA. D genes are given only for firm matches. Expanded clones are given a class, and other clones once, few, many or no size at all.

>TRBV5-4|.|TRBD2|16|TRBJ2-3
CASSRLAGGSKDTQYF
TGTGCCAGCAGCCGACTAGCGGGGGGGTCAAAAGATACGCAGTATTTT
>TRBV7-2|.|.|13|TRBJ2-3
CASRGGAQSTQYF
TGTGCCAGCAGAGGGGGGGCACAGAGTACGCAGTATTTT
>TRBV7-2|.|TRBD2|16|TRBJ2-1
CASSRFASGVENEQFF
TGTGCCAGCAGCCGCTTCGCGAGCGGGGTCGAAAATGAGCAGTTCTTC
>TRBV7-9|.|.|16|TRBJ1-5
CASSSGGGGGNQPQHF
TGTGCCAGCAGTTCCGGGGGGGGAGGAGGCAATCAGCCCCAGCATTTT
>TRBV7-2|.|.|14|TRBJ1-6
CASSLRRTNSPLHF
TGTGCCAGCAGCTTACGTAGGACTAATTCACCCCTCCACTTT
>TRBV30|.|.|19|TRBJ2-6
CAWSGLTPPQGSGANVLTF
TGTGCCTGGAGTGGCCTGACCCCGCCACAGGGCTCTGGGGCCAACGTCCTGACTTTC
>TRBV4-1|.|.|12|TRBJ2-3
CASSLPTDTQYF
TGCGCCAGCAGCCTCCCTACGGATACGCAGTATTTT
>TRBV6-4|once|TRBD2|15|TRBJ2-1
CASSERLAGHNEQFF
TGTGCCAGCAGTGAGAGACTAGCGGGCCACAATGAGCAGTTCTTC
>TRBV5-5|.|.|15|TRBJ1-1
CASSSLQDGNTEAFF
TGTGCCAGCAGCTCACTCCAGGACGGAAACACTGAAGCTTTCTTT
>TRBV6-6|.|.|16|TRBJ1-5
CASSYDLGSPGQPQHF
TGTGCCAGCAGTTACGACTTAGGGTCTCCAGGTCAGCCCCAGCATTTT
>TRBV6-5|.|.|15|TRBJ2-1
CASSYSGGPYNEQFF
TGTGCCAGCAGTTACTCGGGGGGTCCCTACAATGAGCAGTTCTTC
>TRBV14|.|.|12|TRBJ2-3
CASRTSTDTQYF
TGTGCCAGCAGGACTAGCACAGATACGCAGTATTTT
>TRBV27|.|.|16|TRBJ2-6
CASSPSRRSGANVLTF
TGTGCCAGCAGTCCAAGCAGACGCTCTGGGGCCAACGTCCTGACTTTC
>TRBV7-9|.|TRBD1|15|TRBJ1-4
CASSLGGGGDEKLFF
TGTGCCAGCAGCTTGGGAGGGGGCGGGGATGAAAAACTGTTTTTT
>TRBV6-1|.|TRBD1|16|TRBJ1-2
CASSGLTGGDTDGYTF
TGTGCCAGCAGTGGGCTGACAGGGGGCGATACCGATGGCTACACCTTC
>TRBV10-3|.|.|14|TRBJ1-1
CAISELADGTEAFF
TGTGCCATCAGTGAATTGGCTGATGGAACTGAAGCTTTCTTT
>TRBV5-1|.|.|14|TRBJ2-7
CASSIRSGSYEQYF
TGCGCCAGCAGCATCCGCTCAGGATCCTACGAGCAGTACTTC